Presented here are 8 T cell receptor beta chains from one specimen sequenced in a study of tumor-infiltrating lymphocytes in primary liver carcinoma. Co-extraction yielded RNA and DNA from 20-30 mg of unsorted bulk tissue. A primer in the constant region served to generate TCR beta cDNA from 450 to 600 ng of total RNA. ARM-PCR, slightly modified, supplied the TCR beta libraries through three nested multiplex PCR rounds. The first two PCR rounds used TRBV1-TRBV30 forward primers with a C-beta reverse primer, roughly 11 cycles each. TCRdb re-called the multiplex PCR reads through MiXCR, storing one row per CDR3 protein. The sample includes under 45,000 distinct CDR3 sequences, about 73% of them seen just once. The sample taken for sequencing was liver tumor tissue from sampling region 2. Noted subset: tumor region T2, inferior pole. These TCRs come from a man in his forties with primary liver carcinoma and hepatitis B virus infection.

With regard to this clonotype: Germline is not matched at one junction end, which may reflect a read error. Here the CDR3 DNA reads TGTACCAGCAGCCATAGCTTAATCCAGGGTACTGGGCGGGAGACCCAGTACTTC. It translates to CTSSHSLIQGTGRETQYF. The chain employs TRBV11-2 and TRBJ2-5, with a possible D match to TRBD1 (5 bases). CDR3 length equals 18 residues. Germline assignment: CDR1 SGHAT and CDR2 FQNNGV.

Worth noting for this clonotype: It is likely a read error, because the conserved phenylalanine at the end of the CDR3 is missing. No DNA is shown, since the ends of the CDR3 on it are uncertain; the CDR3 is the one TCRdb lists. The chain has TRBV12-3 or TRBV12-4 and TRBJ2-5; no check of the table's D call, TRBD1, against the DNA was made. Both ends counted, the CDR3 spans 13 residues. CDR3 protein: CTSSLVQGETQYS.

As regards this clonotype: The junction departs from germline at one end; a sequencing error may be responsible. The genes are TRBV30 and TRBJ2-1, with D possibly TRBD1 on 5 matching bases. CDR3 size: 15 residues. Germline V gene lookup returns CDR1 GTSNPN and CDR2 SVGIG (reference sequence). The CDR3 DNA is TGTATCTGGAGTGTAAGGGGCAACTCCTACAACGAGCAGTTCTTC. Its translation: CIWSVRGNSYNEQFF.

The rearrangement uses TRBV5-6 and TRBJ2-7, with 9 bases identical to TRBD2. The CDR3 has 14 amino acids. Trimming at V came to 5 bases and at J to 7 bases, leaving 10 bases not matched to a gene. Germline CDR1 is SGHDT and CDR2 is YYEEEE. The CDR3 region has the DNA TGTGCCAGCAGTAGACTAGCGGTAGGGGGAGAGCAGTACTTC. It yields the protein CASSRLAVGGEQYF. Using reference TRBV5-6 and TRBJ2-7 for the parts outside the CDR3, the full variable domain is DAGVTQSPTHLIKTRGQQVTLRCSPKSGHDTVSWYQQALGQGPQFIFQYYEEEERQRGNFPDRFSGHQFPNYSSELNVNALLLGDSALYLCASSRLAVGGEQYFGPGTRLTVT.

A remark on this clonotype: Germline and junction disagree at one end, which may indicate a read error. The chain recombines TRBV7-6 with TRBJ2-2; TRBD2 aligns across 10 bases. The germline gives CDR1 SGHVS, CDR2 FNYEAQ. CDR3 length equals 16 residues. CDR3 sequence: CASSLSSGSIAGELSF. In DNA form, the CDR3 reads TGTGCCAGCAGCTTATCTAGCGGGAGTATAGCCGGGGAGCTGTCTTTT. Using reference TRBV7-6 and TRBJ2-2 for the parts outside the CDR3, the full variable domain is GAGVSQSPRYKVTKRGQDVALRCDPISGHVSLYWYRQALGQGPEFLTYFNYEAQQDKSGLPNDRFSAERPEGSISTLTIQRTEQRDSAMYRCASSLSSGSIAGELSFGEGSRLTVL.

As to this clonotype: As the CDR3 is not closed by the conserved phenylalanine or tryptophan, this likely results from a read error. The chain couples TRBV11-2 to TRBJ2-7, with D unresolved. V lost 3 bases, J lost 6 bases, and 12 bases lay in between. CDR3 length equals 13 residues. Germline values: CDR1 SGHAT, CDR2 FQNNGV. CDR3 in amino acids: CASSFDFGFEQYS. The CDR3 region has the DNA TGTGCCAGCAGCTTTGATTTTGGGTTCGAGCAGTACTCC.

About this clonotype: This likely comes from a read error, as the CDR3 has no conserved phenylalanine or tryptophan at its end. The genes are TRBV28 and TRBJ2-5; maybe TRBD1 (6 bases). The germline CDR1 and CDR2 sequences are MDHEN and SYDVKM. CDR3 length: 13 residues. The CDR3 reads CTSSLGDTETQYL. In DNA form, the CDR3 reads TGTACCAGCAGTTTGGGGGACACAGAGACCCAGTACTTA.

Remarks on this clonotype: The conserved phenylalanine or tryptophan normally closing the CDR3 is absent here, so this likely arose from a read error. V and J are TRBV7-2 and TRBJ2-2; D tentatively fits TRBD1 or TRBD2 (5 bases each). Trimming pared 5 bases from V and 6 bases from J, leaving 16 bases between. The CDR3 consists of 15 residues. From germline, CDR1 is SGHTA and CDR2 FQGNSA. The CDR3 is CASSPRDGPAGELFL. The CDR3 DNA follows: TGTGCCAGCAGCCCTCGGGACGGGCCGGCCGGGGAGCTGTTTCTT.